This T cell receptor (beta chain) was identified during a study of blood T cell repertoires in COVID-19. TCRdb keeps only in-frame clones here, not all; method: immunoSEQ multiplex PCR. This sample has some 180,000 clones, with approximately 90% found just once. In this sample, this clone turned up once. The germline CDR1 and CDR2 sequences are SGHTA and FQGNSA. Trimming removed 5 bases at V and 5 bases at J, with 15 bases between. The CDR3 has 15 residues. The rearrangement links TRBV7-2 to TRBJ2-2; D may be TRBD2 (6 bases). Sequencing used peripheral blood. The TCR comes from a man in his forties or fifties who had recovered from COVID-19. CDR3 nucleotides: TGTGCCAGCAGCCCTCGCGGGGTAGCTACCGGGGAGCTGTTTTTT. It specifies CASSPRGVATGELFF.